This entry lists 28 T cell receptor beta chains sequenced from one sample in a study. TCRdb called the 5' RACE reads again in MiXCR, with one record for every CDR3 protein. Altogether around 50,000 distinct CDR3 sequences are present, 15% to 20% being singletons, with the ten largest covering approximately 2.3%. Sequenced: naive CD4+ T cells sorted from blood. Regarding subset: naive CD4+ T cells, CD4+CD45RA+CD25-. The source of these receptors is a female donor with breast cancer.

The sample holds many counts of this clonotype. The chain joins TRBV7-9 to TRBJ2-1, with D uncertain. The germline V gene encodes CDR1 SEHNR and CDR2 FQNEAQ (reference sequence). This CDR3 is built from 11 residues. Trimming cost V 1 base and J 12 bases, with 7 bases left between them. The CDR3 spells CASSLDRVQFF. CDR3 nucleotides: TGTGCCAGCAGCTTAGACCGTGTGCAGTTCTTC.

The CDR3 region is CASSPGTGGEQYF. CDR3 coding DNA: TGCGCCAGCAGCCCCGGGACAGGAGGCGAGCAGTACTTC. The chain combines TRBV5-1 with TRBJ2-7; 8 nucleotides match TRBD1. CDR3 size: 13 residues. Losses at the gene ends were 4 bases for V and 6 bases for J; bases not matched to a gene: 6. Germline CDR1 and CDR2: SGHRS and YFSETQ.

There are many counts of this clonotype. The chain combines TRBV4-3 with TRBJ2-4; 9 positions match TRBD2. V was pared by 0 bases and J by 0 bases, with 3 bases of the junction left unmatched. Germline CDR1 is LGHNA and CDR2 is YSLEER. The length of the CDR3 is 17 residues. CDR3 sequence: CASSQDNSGGAKNIQYF. Here the CDR3 DNA reads TGCGCCAGCAGCCAAGATAATAGCGGGGGAGCCAAAAACATTCAGTACTTC.

This clonotype was detected a few times. This chain uses TRBV5-6 with TRBJ1-2; D gene unclear. Per germline, CDR1 SGHDT and CDR2 YYEEEE. The ends were cut back, 4 bases at V and 8 bases at J, with 9 bases in the middle. The length of the CDR3 is 11 residues. CDR3 protein: CASSLAGGYTF. CDR3 coding DNA: TGTGCCAGCAGCCTGGCGGGAGGCTACACCTTC.

The rearrangement links TRBV5-1 to TRBJ2-1, with a possible D match to TRBD2 (6 bases). V gave up 7 bases and J gave up 9 bases, with 17 bases separating them. The CDR3 length is 13 residues. Looked up from germline, CDR1 is SGHRS and CDR2 is YFSETQ. In nucleotides, the CDR3 is TGCGCCAGCGCACGGGACTCCCATGTTGAGCAGTTCTTC. Its protein product is CASARDSHVEQFF.

This chain connects TRBV10-3 to TRBJ1-4, with a possible D match to TRBD1 (5 bases). Germline V gene sequence: CDR1 ENHRY, CDR2 SYGVKD. V was cut by 6 bases and J by 8 bases, with 13 bases left in between. The CDR3 is 13 amino acids. The CDR3: CAISWDPTEKLFF. The CDR3 bases are TGTGCCATCAGCTGGGACCCAACCGAAAAACTGTTTTTT.

This clonotype was seen a handful of times. The conserved final phenylalanine or tryptophan is absent from the CDR3, which likely points to a read error. V gene TRBV7-2 combines with J gene TRBJ1-2, with D possibly matching TRBD1 (6 bases). The CDR3 runs to 14 residues. The V gene's germline CDR1 is SGHTA and CDR2 FQGNSA. Trimming removed 4 bases at V and 4 bases at J, with 13 bases between. This chain's CDR3 is CASSSWTDVYGYTL. CDR3 sequence (DNA): TGTGCCAGCAGCTCGTGGACAGATGTCTATGGCTACACCCTC.

A word on this clonotype: At one of its ends the junction is not consistent with the germline gene, which may arise from a read error. This chain connects TRBV20-1 to TRBJ1-1; possible D gene TRBD1, 6 bases. Looked up from germline, CDR1 is DFQATT and CDR2 is SNEGSKA (reference sequence). The CDR3 spans 15 residues. The CDR3 coding sequence is TGCAGTGCTAGGGGGGCCCCTAGGAGTCCCACTGAGGCTTTCTTT. Translated: CSARGAPRSPTEAFF.

This clonotype was seen more than once but under ten times. V is TRBV4-2 and J is TRBJ1-4, with 8 nucleotides matching TRBD1. The CDR3 sequence is 18 residues long. V shed 0 bases and J 8 bases; nucleotides not matched to a gene: 14. Germline CDR1 and CDR2: LGHNA and YNFKEQ. In DNA form, the CDR3 reads TGTGCCAGCAGCCAAGATGGAATTCTGACAGGGGAGGAGGAAAAACTGTTTTTT. It translates to CASSQDGILTGEEEKLFF.

This clonotype was seen a handful of times. The junction departs from germline at one end; a sequencing error may be responsible. The gene calls are TRBV7-7 and TRBJ2-7; tentatively, D is TRBD1 (6 bases). Germline V gene lookup returns CDR1 SSHAT and CDR2 FNYEAQ (reference sequence). The CDR3 totals 14 residues. The CDR3 region is CASSLDRNSYVQYF. CDR3 in DNA: TGTGCTAGCAGCTTAGACAGGAACTCCTACGTGCAGTACTTC.

Turning to this clonotype: A junction boundary mismatches the germline segment, possibly from a read error. In DNA form, the CDR3 reads TGCGCCAGCAGCAAATCGACAGGGAGCTACAATGAGCAGCTCTTC. Protein sequence: CASSKSTGSYNEQLF. The chain is built from TRBV5-1 and TRBJ2-1, with 7 bases aligning to TRBD1. Germline CDR1 SGHRS, CDR2 YFSETQ. This CDR3 has 15 amino acids.

This clonotype was seen repeatedly, ten times or more. The chain has TRBV5-1 and TRBJ1-2, with 9 positions matching TRBD1. Germline assignment: CDR1 SGHRS and CDR2 YFSETQ. The V gene end was trimmed by 7 bases and the J gene end by 4 bases; junction bases not matched to a gene: 5. The CDR3 contains 13 residues. In DNA, the CDR3 is TGCGCCAGCGATCCGGGACAGGGCTATGGCTACACCTTC. The encoded protein is CASDPGQGYGYTF.

The rearrangement joins TRBV2 to TRBJ1-2; a possible D gene is TRBD1 (5 bases). V was cut by 6 bases and J by 8 bases, with 19 bases left in between. Germline CDR1 SNHLY, CDR2 FYNNEI. CDR3 length: 14 residues. In nucleotides, the CDR3 is TGTGCCAGCAGCCCGGGACCTGCCAGAGACGGCTACACCTTC. Protein product: CASSPGPARDGYTF.

This clonotype was recorded many times. The V call is TRBV7-9, the J call TRBJ1-1; D might be TRBD1 (5 bases). CDR1 is SEHNR and CDR2 is FQNEAQ in the germline V gene (reference sequence). This CDR3 spans 14 amino acids. The ends were cut back, 1 base at V and 2 bases at J, with 8 bases in the middle. CDR3 loop: CASSLGQPNTEAFF. The CDR3 nucleotides are TGTGCCAGCAGCTTAGGACAGCCCAACACTGAAGCTTTCTTT.

This clonotype was seen ten or more times. The chain is built from TRBV5-1 and TRBJ1-2; TRBD1 is a possible D gene (6 bases). The CDR3 has 15 residues. Trimming removed 1 base at V and 2 bases at J, with 12 bases between. Germline V lookup: CDR1 SGHRS, CDR2 YFSETQ. DNA for the CDR3: TGCGCCAGCAGCTTGCAAAGGGACACCAACTATGGCTACACCTTC. Its protein product is CASSLQRDTNYGYTF. Supplemented by reference TRBV5-1 and TRBJ1-2, the full variable domain reads KAGVTQTPRYLIKTRGQQVTLSCSPISGHRSVSWYQQTPGQGLQFLFEYFSETQRNKGNFPGRFSGRQFSNSRSEMNVSTLELGDSALYLCASSLQRDTNYGYTFGSGTRLTVV.

This clonotype turned up a few times. J is TRBJ2-1 and V is TRBV20-1, with D maybe TRBD2 (6 bases). The CDR3 is 14 residues long. Germline V CDR1 and CDR2: DFQATT, SNEGSKA (reference sequence). The V gene lost 3 bases and the J gene lost 8 bases, with 17 bases spanning the gap. The chain's CDR3 is CSASRRRGKDEQFF. For the CDR3, the DNA is TGCAGTGCTAGTCGGAGGCGCGGGAAGGATGAGCAGTTCTTC.

The V call is TRBV7-2, the J call TRBJ1-2; TRBD1 aligns across 7 bases. Germline lookup yields CDR1 SGHTA and CDR2 FQGNSA. The CDR3 spans 17 residues. V dropped 6 bases and J dropped 5; count of bases not matched to a gene: 18. Here the CDR3 DNA reads TGTGCCAGCAGAGACCCTACGGGGGGACAGTTTCTATATGGCTACACCTTC. The encoded protein is CASRDPTGGQFLYGYTF.

This clonotype was observed at least ten times. V usage is TRBV4-3 and J usage is TRBJ2-1; 8 bases agree with TRBD2. V gave up 2 bases and J gave up 3 bases; unmatched junction bases: 6. From germline, CDR1 is LGHNA and CDR2 YSLEER. The CDR3 consists of 16 residues. CDR3 sequence: CASSQSPGGDYNEQFF. The CDR3 DNA follows: TGCGCCAGCAGCCAATCCCCGGGAGGGGACTACAATGAGCAGTTCTTC.

This clonotype was counted ten times or more. V is TRBV20-1 and J is TRBJ2-3; 8 nucleotides align to TRBD2. This CDR3 is 12 amino acids long. The trim removed 7 bases at V and 6 bases at J, leaving 6 bases unmatched. Germline assignment: CDR1 DFQATT and CDR2 SNEGSKA (reference sequence). The CDR3 reads CSVRAGADTQYF. DNA for the CDR3: TGCAGTGTGCGAGCGGGAGCCGATACGCAGTATTTT.

This clonotype was found many times. This chain connects TRBV5-4 to TRBJ1-1; 9 bases line up with TRBD1. V shed 4 bases and J 4 bases; nucleotides not matched to a gene: 5. CDR1 is SGHNT, CDR2 YYREEE, per germline (reference sequence). The CDR3 loop spans 14 amino acids. As DNA, the CDR3 is TGTGCCAGCAGCCCAGCGACAGGGGGCACTGAAGCTTTCTTT. This encodes CASSPATGGTEAFF.

This clonotype came up a few times. This sequence joins TRBV20-1 and TRBJ2-1; 10 nucleotides line up with TRBD1. The CDR3 extends over 14 amino acids. Germline trimming cut 7 bases from V and 9 bases from J; bases unmatched to any gene: 12. Looked up from germline, CDR1 is DFQATT and CDR2 is SNEGSKA (reference sequence). The CDR3 sequence is CSEETGTGVGEQFF. Written as DNA, the CDR3 is TGCAGTGAGGAGACTGGGACAGGGGTCGGTGAGCAGTTCTTC.

This clonotype was counted ten times or more. DNA of the CDR3: TGCAGCGTTTCTAGCGGGTCCACCTGGGGCGGGGAGCTGTTTTTT. This codes for CSVSSGSTWGGELFF. The chain carries TRBV29-1 and TRBJ2-2, with 8 bases lining up with TRBD2. There are 15 residues in the CDR3. J lost 7 bases, V lost 5 bases, and 12 bases had no gene match. Per germline, CDR1 SQVTM and CDR2 ANQGSEA.

The rearrangement joins TRBV2 to TRBJ1-5, with 9 bases matching TRBD1. Losses at the gene ends were 5 bases for V and 11 bases for J; bases not matched to a gene: 4. Looked up from germline, CDR1 is SNHLY and CDR2 is FYNNEI. The CDR3 extends over 12 amino acids. The CDR3 bases are TGTGCCAGCAGTCCGGACAGGGGAGCCCAGCATTTT. Its translation is CASSPDRGAQHF.

V is TRBV4-2 and J is TRBJ1-4; a weak D match, TRBD1 (5 bases). Germline CDR1 reads LGHNA; CDR2 reads YNFKEQ. There are 15 residues in the CDR3. The V end lost 0 bases, the J end lost 4 bases, and 9 bases lay between the germline ends. CDR3 nucleotides: TGTGCCAGCAGCCAAGATTGGGGGATTAATGAAAAACTGTTTTTT. It encodes CASSQDWGINEKLFF.

The sample holds many counts of this clonotype. The genes are TRBV7-2 and TRBJ1-3; no firm D call. The CDR3 loop spans 15 amino acids. The V end lost 7 bases, the J end lost 3 bases, and 16 bases lay between the germline ends. Germline-derived CDR1 and CDR2 are SGHTA and FQGNSA. CDR3 nucleotide sequence: TGTGCCAGCACCGTTGGCGATCCTTATGGAAACACCATATATTTT. It is translated as CASTVGDPYGNTIYF. Drawing the rest from reference TRBV7-2 and TRBJ1-3, the complete variable domain is GAGVSQSPSNKVTEKGKDVELRCDPISGHTALYWYRQSLGQGLEFLIYFQGNSAPDKSGLPSDRFSAERTGGSVSTLTIQRTQQEDSAVYLCASTVGDPYGNTIYFGEGSWLTVV.

V and J are TRBV5-1 and TRBJ2-7, with TRBD2 as a possible D gene (6 bases). Germline V gives CDR1 SGHRS, CDR2 YFSETQ. V was trimmed by 0 bases and J by 6 bases, leaving 13 bases between them. CDR3 length: 14 amino acids. CDR3 protein: CASSLGGGPTEQYF. The CDR3 bases are TGCGCCAGCAGCTTGGGTGGAGGGCCTACCGAGCAGTACTTC.

The table lists this clonotype with a few counts. The gene calls are TRBV5-1 and TRBJ2-3; 8 positions agree with TRBD2. The junction had 12 bases not matched to a gene; V was cut back by 3 bases and J by 6 bases. CDR1 and CDR2 (germline): SGHRS, YFSETQ. The CDR3 totals 16 residues. CDR3 residues: CASSYSGIVVGDTQYF. The CDR3 nucleotides read TGCGCCAGCAGCTATAGCGGGATAGTGGTAGGTGATACGCAGTATTTT. Based on the CDR3 plus reference TRBV5-1 and TRBJ2-3, the full variable domain is KAGVTQTPRYLIKTRGQQVTLSCSPISGHRSVSWYQQTPGQGLQFLFEYFSETQRNKGNFPGRFSGRQFSNSRSEMNVSTLELGDSALYLCASSYSGIVVGDTQYFGPGTRLTVL.

The sample holds many counts of this clonotype. V is TRBV29-1 and J is TRBJ2-3, with 10 bases that match TRBD2. The trim removed 6 bases at V and 2 bases at J, leaving 8 bases unmatched. The germline V gene has CDR1 SQVTM and CDR2 ANQGSEA. The CDR3 consists of 15 residues. The CDR3 coding sequence is TGCAGCGTCCGGGGCGGGACTAGCGACACAGATACGCAGTATTTT. Its translation is CSVRGGTSDTDTQYF.